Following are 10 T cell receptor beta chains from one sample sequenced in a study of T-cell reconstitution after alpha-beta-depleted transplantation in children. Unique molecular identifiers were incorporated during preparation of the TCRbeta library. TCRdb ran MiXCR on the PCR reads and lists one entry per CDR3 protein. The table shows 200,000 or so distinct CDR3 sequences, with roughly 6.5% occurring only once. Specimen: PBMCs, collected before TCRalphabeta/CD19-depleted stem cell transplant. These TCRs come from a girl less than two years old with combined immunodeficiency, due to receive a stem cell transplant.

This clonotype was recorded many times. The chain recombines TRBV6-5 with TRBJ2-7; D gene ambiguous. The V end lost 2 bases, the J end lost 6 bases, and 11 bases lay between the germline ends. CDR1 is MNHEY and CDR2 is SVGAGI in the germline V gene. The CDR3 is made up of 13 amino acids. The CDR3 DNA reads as TGTGCCAGCAGTTACCATGGCCGAAGCGAGCAGTACTTC. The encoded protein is CASSYHGRSEQYF.

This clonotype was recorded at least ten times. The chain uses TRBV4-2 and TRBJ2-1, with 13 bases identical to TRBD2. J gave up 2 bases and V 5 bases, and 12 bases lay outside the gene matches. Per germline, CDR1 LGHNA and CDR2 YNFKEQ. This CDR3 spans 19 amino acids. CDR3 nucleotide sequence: TGTGCCAGCAGCACCCCGACTAGCGGGAGGATGATAACCTACAATGAGCAGTTCTTC. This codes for CASSTPTSGRMITYNEQFF.

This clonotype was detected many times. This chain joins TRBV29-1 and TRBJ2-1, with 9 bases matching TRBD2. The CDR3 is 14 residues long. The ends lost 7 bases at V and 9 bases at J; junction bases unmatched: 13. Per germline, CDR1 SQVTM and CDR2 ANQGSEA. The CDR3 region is CSDPSGKHLAEQFF. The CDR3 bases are TGCAGCGACCCTAGCGGGAAACACTTAGCTGAGCAGTTCTTC.

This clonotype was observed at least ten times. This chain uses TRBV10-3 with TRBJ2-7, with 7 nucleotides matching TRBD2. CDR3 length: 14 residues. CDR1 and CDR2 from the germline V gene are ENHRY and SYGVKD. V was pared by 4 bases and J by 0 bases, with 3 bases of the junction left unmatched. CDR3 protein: CAISASGHSYEQYF. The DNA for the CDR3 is TGTGCCATCAGTGCTAGCGGTCACTCCTACGAGCAGTACTTC.

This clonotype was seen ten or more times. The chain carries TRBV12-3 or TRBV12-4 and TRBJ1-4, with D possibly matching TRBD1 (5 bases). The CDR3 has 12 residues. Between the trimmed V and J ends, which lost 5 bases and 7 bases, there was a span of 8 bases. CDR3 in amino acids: CASSRDGEKLFF. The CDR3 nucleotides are TGTGCCAGCAGTCGGGACGGTGAAAAACTGTTTTTT.

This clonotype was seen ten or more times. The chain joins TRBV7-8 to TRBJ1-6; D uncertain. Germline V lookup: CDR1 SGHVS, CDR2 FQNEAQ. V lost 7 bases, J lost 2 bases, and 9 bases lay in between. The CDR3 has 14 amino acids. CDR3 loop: CASTQVPYNSPLHF. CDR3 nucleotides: TGTGCCAGCACCCAGGTCCCCTATAATTCACCCCTCCACTTT.

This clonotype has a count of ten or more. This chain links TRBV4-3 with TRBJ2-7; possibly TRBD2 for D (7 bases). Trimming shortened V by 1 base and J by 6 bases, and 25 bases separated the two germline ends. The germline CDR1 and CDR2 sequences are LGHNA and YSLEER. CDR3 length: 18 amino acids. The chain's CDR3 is CASSQGLLAGALQGEQYF. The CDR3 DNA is TGCGCCAGCAGCCAAGGTCTCCTTGCGGGGGCCCTCCAAGGCGAGCAGTACTTC.

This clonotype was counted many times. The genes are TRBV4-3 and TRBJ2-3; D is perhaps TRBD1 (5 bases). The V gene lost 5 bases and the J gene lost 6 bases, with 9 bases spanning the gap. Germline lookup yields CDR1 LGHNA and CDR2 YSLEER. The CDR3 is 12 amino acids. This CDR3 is CASSSSGDTQYF. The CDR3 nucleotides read TGCGCCAGCAGCTCCTCAGGGGATACGCAGTATTTT.

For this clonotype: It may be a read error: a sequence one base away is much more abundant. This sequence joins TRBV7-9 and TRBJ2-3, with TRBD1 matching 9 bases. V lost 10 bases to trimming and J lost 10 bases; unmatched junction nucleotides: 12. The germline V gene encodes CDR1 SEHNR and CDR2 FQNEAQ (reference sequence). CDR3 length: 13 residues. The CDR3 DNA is TGTGCCACTCGACAGGGGGTTGTTGATTCGCAGTATTTT. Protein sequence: CATRQGVVDSQYF.

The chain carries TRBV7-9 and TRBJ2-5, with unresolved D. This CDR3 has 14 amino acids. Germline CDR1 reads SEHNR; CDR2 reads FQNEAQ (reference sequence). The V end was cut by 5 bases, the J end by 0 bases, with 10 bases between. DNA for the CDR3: TGTGCCAGCAGCCGGATGACAAACCAAGAGACCCAGTACTTC. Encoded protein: CASSRMTNQETQYF.